One sample yielded the 20 T cell receptor beta chains listed below, sequenced in a study of cytotoxic CD8 clonotypes in ibrutinib-treated CLL. Clones were read by immunoSEQ multiplex PCR, and TCRdb kept only the in-frame ones, dropping some. The data contain about 30,000 clones, 45% to 60% of them singletons. The source material was PBMCs, sampled before ibrutinib treatment. The receptor source for this set is a human donor with chronic lymphocytic leukemia.

The gene calls are TRBV15 and TRBJ2-1; D gene uncertain. V was pared by 0 bases and J by 0 bases, with 9 bases between. The CDR3 has 16 amino acids. Germline V gene data show CDR1 as LNHNV and CDR2 as YYDKDF (reference sequence). CDR3 DNA sequence: TGTGCCACCAGCAGAGATATACAGAGCTCCTACAATGAGCAGTTCTTC. It specifies CATSRDIQSSYNEQFF.

V and J are TRBV5-4 and TRBJ2-2; D unresolved. The CDR3 runs to 13 residues. Trimming removed 1 base at V and 3 bases at J, with 4 bases between. Germline CDR1 SGHNT, CDR2 YYREEE (reference sequence). CDR3 sequence (DNA): TGTGCCAGCAGCTTGATCGACACCGGGGAGCTGTTTTTT. Protein sequence: CASSLIDTGELFF.

This clone showed up just once. This chain joins TRBV5-5 and TRBJ1-1; D is possibly TRBD1 (5 bases). This CDR3 has 16 amino acids. Germline values: CDR1 SGHKS, CDR2 YYEKEE (reference sequence). With 1 base removed from V and 0 bases from J, the gap between germline ends came to 13 bases. CDR3 sequence reads: CASSLRGSRLNTEAFF. CDR3 nucleotide sequence: TGTGCCAGCAGCTTGCGGGGGTCTAGGTTGAACACTGAAGCTTTCTTT.

This clone was counted a few times. The chain links TRBV29-1 to TRBJ2-2, with D tentatively TRBD2 (6 bases). Germline assignment: CDR1 SQVTM and CDR2 ANQGSEA. The CDR3 length is 16 residues. The V end was cut by 6 bases, the J end by 6 bases, with 23 bases between. DNA of the CDR3: TGCAGCGTAAAAACAGGCGGGGCGAACTCCCCCGGGGAGCTGTTTTTT. It specifies CSVKTGGANSPGELFF.

This chain joins TRBV19 and TRBJ2-6; D is perhaps TRBD1 or TRBD2 (5 bases each). V lost 7 bases and J 0 bases, leaving 7 bases between the germline ends. The CDR3 spans 14 residues. CDR1 is LNHDA and CDR2 is SQIVND in the germline V gene (reference sequence). CDR3 nucleotide sequence: TGTGCCAGTAAGGGGAGCTCTGGGGCCAACGTCCTGACTTTC. It translates to CASKGSSGANVLTF.

This CDR3 reads CASSPYIDRRGETQYF. DNA of the CDR3: TGTGCCAGCAGCCCTTACATCGACCGGCGTGGAGAGACCCAGTACTTC. The V call is TRBV5-6, the J call TRBJ2-5; D remains unclear. This CDR3 comprises 16 residues. V was shortened by 4 bases and J by 4 bases, with 20 bases between the two germline ends. Germline CDR1 SGHDT, CDR2 YYEEEE. The full variable domain, its missing parts supplied by reference TRBV5-6 and TRBJ2-5, is DAGVTQSPTHLIKTRGQQVTLRCSPKSGHDTVSWYQQALGQGPQFIFQYYEEEERQRGNFPDRFSGHQFPNYSSELNVNALLLGDSALYLCASSPYIDRRGETQYFGPGTRLLVL.

By share, this clone counts as medium-sized. CDR3 sequence: CASSPLSNSPLHF. Written as DNA, the CDR3 is TGTGCCAGCTCACCCTTAAGTAATTCACCCCTCCACTTT. This chain connects TRBV18 to TRBJ1-6; D remains ambiguous. The CDR3 runs 13 residues. Germline lookup yields CDR1 KGHSH and CDR2 LQKENI. V shed 3 bases and J shed 6 bases, with 6 bases lying between them.

V gene TRBV6-1 combines with J gene TRBJ2-7, with 7 bases fitting TRBD1. V shed 0 bases, J shed 5 bases, and the junction held 7 bases outside the gene matches. The CDR3 runs to 15 residues. Germline V CDR1 and CDR2: MNHNS, SASEGT. CDR3: CASSEARQGQDEQYF. For the CDR3, the DNA is TGTGCCAGCAGTGAAGCCCGACAGGGTCAGGACGAGCAGTACTTC.

The chain joins TRBV7-2 to TRBJ2-3; D ambiguous. The CDR3 runs to 14 residues. Deletions cut 1 base from V and 4 bases from J, with 9 bases between. CDR1 is SGHTA and CDR2 is FQGNSA in the germline V gene. In nucleotides, the CDR3 is TGTGCCAGCAGCTTAGGTGAAGTTTCAGATACGCAGTATTTT. Its protein is CASSLGEVSDTQYF.

The CDR3 here is CASSPGRKPPGTEAFF. The CDR3 DNA reads TGTGCCAGCTCACCCGGCCGTAAACCTCCGGGCACTGAAGCTTTCTTT. The chain couples TRBV18 to TRBJ1-1; D is ambiguous. V shed 3 bases and J shed 4 bases, with 18 bases lying between them. CDR3 length equals 16 residues. Germline values: CDR1 KGHSH, CDR2 LQKENI. Full variable domain (remainder filled in from reference TRBV18 and TRBJ1-1): NAGVMQNPRHLVRRRGQEARLRCSPMKGHSHVYWYRQLPEEGLKFMVYLQKENIIDESGMPKERFSAEFPKEGPSILRIQQVVRGDSAAYFCASSPGRKPPGTEAFFGQGTRLTVV.

This clone was detected only a few times. The rearrangement joins TRBV29-1 to TRBJ2-7; D is tentatively TRBD1 or TRBD2 (5 bases each). The V gene's germline CDR1 is SQVTM and CDR2 ANQGSEA. This CDR3 has 11 residues. Trimming took 4 bases from V and 6 from J, leaving 10 bases between them. CDR3 nucleotide sequence: TGCAGCGTTGTCTTTGGGGGCGAGCAGTACTTC. Its protein product is CSVVFGGEQYF.

The rearrangement links TRBV28 to TRBJ1-4; 8 nucleotides align to TRBD1. Unmatched junction bases numbered 15, after V lost 6 bases and J lost 6 bases. The length of the CDR3 is 17 residues. Germline-derived CDR1 and CDR2 are MDHEN and SYDVKM. CDR3 sequence reads: CASRPRTQGGWHEKLFF. In DNA, the CDR3 is TGTGCCAGCAGACCACGGACACAGGGGGGGTGGCATGAAAAACTGTTTTTT.

The chain uses TRBV28 and TRBJ2-1; TRBD2 matches at 8 bases. CDR3 length equals 16 residues. Losses at the gene ends were 6 bases for V and 3 bases for J; bases not matched to a gene: 10. CDR1 MDHEN and CDR2 SYDVKM come from the germline V gene. The CDR3 loop is CASSMGSGTSYNEQFF. CDR3 DNA: TGTGCCAGCAGCATGGGATCCGGGACTAGCTACAATGAGCAGTTCTTC.

The rearrangement links TRBV5-1 to TRBJ2-2; D unclear. Looked up from germline, CDR1 is SGHRS and CDR2 is YFSETQ. CDR3 length: 15 residues. V lost 1 base and J 4 bases, leaving 11 bases between the germline ends. CDR3 sequence reads: CASSLFSDTTGELFF. CDR3 sequence (DNA): TGCGCCAGCAGCTTGTTTAGTGACACCACCGGGGAGCTGTTTTTT.

With respect to this clone: Its ends do not fully match the called genes, so a read error is possible. The chain carries TRBV10-3 and TRBJ2-1; 7 bases are shared with TRBD2. Germline loops: CDR1 ENHRY, CDR2 SYGVKD. The CDR3 runs to 15 residues. CDR3 DNA sequence: TGTGCCAGCAGTTACATTGGCGGGAGTCTCGATGAGCAGTTCTTC. This sequence encodes CASSYIGGSLDEQFF.

A single count supports this clone. This chain links TRBV28 with TRBJ2-7, with D unresolved. The germline V and J ends were trimmed by 6 bases and 2 bases, with 11 bases remaining between them. Germline V gives CDR1 MDHEN, CDR2 SYDVKM. CDR3 length: 13 amino acids. CDR3 protein: CASSLTNAYEQYF. Written as DNA, the CDR3 is TGTGCCAGCAGCCTGACAAATGCCTACGAGCAGTACTTC.

The chain links TRBV10-2 to TRBJ2-7; D possibly matches TRBD1 or TRBD2 (6 bases each). This CDR3 contains 16 residues. V was trimmed by 6 bases and J by 5 bases, leaving 23 bases between them. CDR1 WSHSY and CDR2 SAAADI come from the germline V gene. The CDR3 region has the DNA TGCGCCAGCAGCGGGAAAGGGGGGCTTAAGGCCGACGAGCAGTACTTC. Amino acids: CASSGKGGLKADEQYF.

The rearrangement uses TRBV28 and TRBJ1-5, with 8 bases aligning to TRBD1. The CDR3 has 18 amino acids. Germline lookup yields CDR1 MDHEN and CDR2 SYDVKM. The J segment lost 0 bases and the V segment lost 6 bases, leaving 13 bases of the junction unmatched. CDR3 sequence (DNA): TGTGCCAGCAGCCGACGGACAGGGATGGACTATAGCAATCAGCCCCAGCATTTT. Its translation: CASSRRTGMDYSNQPQHF.

The chain recombines TRBV6-5 with TRBJ1-2; 8 bases fit TRBD1. This CDR3 has 14 residues. The V gene's germline CDR1 is MNHEY and CDR2 SVGAGI. Trimming took 6 bases from V and 5 from J; bases not matched to a gene: 8. As DNA, the CDR3 is TGTGCCAGCAGGGACCCGGGACAGGAGTATGGCTACACCTTC. The encoded protein is CASRDPGQEYGYTF.

This clone was counted a few times. The chain employs TRBV14 and TRBJ2-1; D remains ambiguous. In germline, CDR1 is SGHDN, CDR2 FVKESK. The ends were cut back, 1 base at V and 6 bases at J, with 16 bases in the middle. This CDR3 is built from 16 residues. CDR3: CASSQVWATIPNEQFF. The CDR3 DNA reads TGTGCCAGCAGCCAAGTGTGGGCCACAATCCCCAATGAGCAGTTCTTC. Looking up the rest from reference TRBV14 and TRBJ2-1 gives the full variable domain: EAGVTQFPSHSVIEKGQTVTLRCDPISGHDNLYWYRRVMGKEIKFLLHFVKESKQDESGMPNNRFLAERTGGTYSTLKVQPAELEDSGVYFCASSQVWATIPNEQFFGPGTRLTVL.